This TCR beta chain was recorded in a study of CD8 T cells in ankylosing spondylitis. Study-level findings and limits: The study identified a TCR beta motif of about eight highly homologous variants that appeared characteristic of ankylosing spondylitis blood.

TCRdb ran MiXCR on the 5' RACE reads and lists one entry per CDR3 protein. Altogether 350,000 to 550,000 distinct CDR3 sequences are present, 26% being singletons, with the ten largest covering approximately 1%. Trimming took 6 bases from V and 0 from J, leaving 3 bases between them. Per germline, CDR1 MNHEY and CDR2 SMNVEV (reference sequence). This CDR3 spans 12 amino acids. With respect to this clonotype: As yet, its antigen is unknown.

The sequencing input was blood, either unsorted or a sorted T cell fraction (not recorded which). This chain joins TRBV27 and TRBJ1-3, with D uncertain. The sequence came from a male donor with ankylosing spondylitis. The chain's CDR3 is CASRSSGNTIYF. For the CDR3, the DNA is TGTGCCAGCAGGAGCTCTGGAAACACCATATATTTT.